These 8 T cell receptor beta chains originate from one sample sequenced in a study of blood T cell repertoires in COVID-19. Assay: immunoSEQ multiplex PCR; the TCRdb copy retains only in-frame clones and omits some. The data show about 300,000 clones, roughly 82% seen once. The sequenced sample was peripheral blood. The source of these receptors is a woman in her 50s with acute or convalescent COVID-19.

The J gene is TRBJ2-2, the V gene TRBV28; 8 bases are a match to TRBD1. CDR1 MDHEN and CDR2 SYDVKM come from the germline V gene. The V and J ends lost 4 bases and 5 bases, in that order; junction bases with no gene match: 15. The CDR3 is 18 residues long. CDR3 nucleotides: TGTGCCAGCAGTTCCGTAATCTGGACAGGGATTTATACCGGGGAGCTGTTTTTT. Translation gives CASSSVIWTGIYTGELFF.

The V call is TRBV7-9, the J call TRBJ2-1; tentative D call: TRBD2 (6 bases). The CDR3 has 12 residues. The ends were cut back, 8 bases at V and 8 bases at J, with 13 bases in the middle. Germline-derived CDR1 and CDR2 are SEHNR and FQNEAQ (reference sequence). CDR3 amino acids: CASEEGMDEQFF. The CDR3 DNA reads as TGTGCCAGCGAGGAGGGAATGGATGAGCAGTTCTTC.

The V call is TRBV7-9, the J call TRBJ1-4; TRBD1 is a possible D gene (5 bases). V was clipped by 5 bases and J by 3 bases, with 13 bases between them. The CDR3 runs to 15 residues. Germline CDR1 and CDR2: SEHNR and FQNEAQ (reference sequence). In DNA form, the CDR3 reads TGTGCCAGCAGCCCCCTCTGGGGGGCTAATGAAAAACTGTTTTTT. Protein product: CASSPLWGANEKLFF.

The rearrangement links TRBV4-1 to TRBJ2-1, with D possibly TRBD2 on 7 matching bases. Trimming cost V 1 base and J 7 bases, with 17 bases left between them. Germline V lookup: CDR1 MGHRA, CDR2 YSYEKL. This CDR3 contains 16 residues. CDR3 DNA: TGCGCCAGCAGCCAAGGTACAGCGGGGAGGGGGAATGAGCAGTTCTTC. Amino acids: CASSQGTAGRGNEQFF.

The rearrangement uses TRBV4-3 and TRBJ1-2, with a tentative D call TRBD1 (5 bases). Trimming took off 11 bases at V and 2 bases at J, with 15 bases between the two ends. The CDR3 sequence is 13 residues long. Germline-derived CDR1 and CDR2 are LGHNA and YSLEER. For the CDR3, the DNA is TGCGCCTCCAGCAGGGAGGGGAACTATGGCTACACCTTC. Translation: CASSREGNYGYTF.

The chain has TRBV6-5 and TRBJ1-2; no firm D call. The germline V gene encodes CDR1 MNHEY and CDR2 SVGAGI. CDR3 length: 16 amino acids. V was trimmed by 0 bases and J by 4 bases, leaving 15 bases between them. The CDR3 is CASSYSTGSRGYGYTF. Written as DNA, the CDR3 is TGTGCCAGCAGTTACTCGACCGGTTCTCGCGGCTATGGCTACACCTTC.

This chain joins TRBV7-9 and TRBJ2-3, with D possibly TRBD2 on 7 matching bases. Trimming shortened V by 0 bases and J by 4 bases, and 11 bases separated the two germline ends. This CDR3 region has 15 residues. Germline CDR1 SEHNR, CDR2 FQNEAQ (reference sequence). The CDR3 region has the DNA TGTGCCAGCAGCTTAGCCCAGGGGAGGGCAGATACGCAGTATTTT. It translates to CASSLAQGRADTQYF.

V gene TRBV2 combines with J gene TRBJ2-2; TRBD2 might be the D (6 bases). Germline V CDR1 and CDR2: SNHLY, FYNNEI. V was cut by 6 bases and J by 1 base, with 12 bases left in between. This CDR3 region has 15 residues. The CDR3 loop is CASRTGTLNTGELFF. CDR3 DNA sequence: TGTGCCAGCAGAACCGGGACTCTGAACACCGGGGAGCTGTTTTTT.